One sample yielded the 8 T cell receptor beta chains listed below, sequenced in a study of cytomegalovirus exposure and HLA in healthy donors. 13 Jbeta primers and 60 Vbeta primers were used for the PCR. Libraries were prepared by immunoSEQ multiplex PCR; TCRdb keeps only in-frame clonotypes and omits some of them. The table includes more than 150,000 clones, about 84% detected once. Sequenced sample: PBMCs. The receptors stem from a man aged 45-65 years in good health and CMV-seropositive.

The CDR3 region has the DNA TGTGCCAGCAGTTCCCCGGGACTAGCGAATTATGAGCAGTTCTTC. Its protein product is CASSSPGLANYEQFF. The V gene is TRBV6-5, the J gene TRBJ2-1; 10 bases align to TRBD2. The CDR3 totals 15 residues. Per the germline V gene, CDR1 is MNHEY and CDR2 is SVGAGI. J lost 8 bases, V lost 4 bases, and 8 bases had no gene match.

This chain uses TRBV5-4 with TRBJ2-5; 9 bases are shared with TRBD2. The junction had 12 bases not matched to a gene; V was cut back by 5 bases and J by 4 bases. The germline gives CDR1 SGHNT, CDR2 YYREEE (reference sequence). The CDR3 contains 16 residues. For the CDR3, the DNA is TGTGCCAGCAGACCGGGGGGCGGGGGGGCCGGAGAGACCCAGTACTTC. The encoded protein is CASRPGGGGAGETQYF.

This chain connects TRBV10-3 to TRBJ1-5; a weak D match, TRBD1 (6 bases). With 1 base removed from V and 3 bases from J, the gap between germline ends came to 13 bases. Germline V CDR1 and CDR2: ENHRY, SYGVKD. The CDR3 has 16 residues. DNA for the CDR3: TGTGCCATCAGTGAGTTTCAGGGGAAGGACAATCAGCCCCAGCATTTT. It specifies CAISEFQGKDNQPQHF.

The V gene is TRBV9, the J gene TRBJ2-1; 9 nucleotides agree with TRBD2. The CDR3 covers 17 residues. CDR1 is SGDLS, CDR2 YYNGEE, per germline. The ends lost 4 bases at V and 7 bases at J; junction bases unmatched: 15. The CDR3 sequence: CASSPRGGLAGINEQFF. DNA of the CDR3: TGTGCCAGCAGCCCGAGGGGGGGGCTAGCGGGAATTAATGAGCAGTTCTTC.

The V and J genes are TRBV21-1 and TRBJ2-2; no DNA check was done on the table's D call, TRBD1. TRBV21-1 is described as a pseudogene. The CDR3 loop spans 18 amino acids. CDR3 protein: CASSKMGDRGINTGELFF. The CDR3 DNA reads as TGTGCCAGCAGCAAAATGGGAGACAGGGGCATTAACACCGGGGAGCTGTTTTTT.

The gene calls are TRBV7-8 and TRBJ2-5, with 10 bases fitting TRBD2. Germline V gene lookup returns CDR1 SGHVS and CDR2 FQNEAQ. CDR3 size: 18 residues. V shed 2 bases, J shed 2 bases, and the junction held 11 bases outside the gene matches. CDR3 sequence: CASSLRASGGARQETQYF. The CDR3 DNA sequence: TGTGCCAGCAGCTTAAGGGCTAGCGGGGGAGCGAGACAAGAGACCCAGTACTTC.

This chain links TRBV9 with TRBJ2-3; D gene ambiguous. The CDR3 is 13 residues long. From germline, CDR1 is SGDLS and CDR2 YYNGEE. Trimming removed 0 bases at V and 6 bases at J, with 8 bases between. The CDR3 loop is CASSVAWRDTQYF. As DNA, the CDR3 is TGTGCCAGCAGCGTAGCTTGGCGGGATACGCAGTATTTT. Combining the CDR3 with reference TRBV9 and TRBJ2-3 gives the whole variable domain DSGVTQTPKHLITATGQRVTLRCSPRSGDLSVYWYQQSLDQGLQFLIQYYNGEERAKGNILERFSAQQFPDLHSELNLSSLELGDSALYFCASSVAWRDTQYFGPGTRLTVL.

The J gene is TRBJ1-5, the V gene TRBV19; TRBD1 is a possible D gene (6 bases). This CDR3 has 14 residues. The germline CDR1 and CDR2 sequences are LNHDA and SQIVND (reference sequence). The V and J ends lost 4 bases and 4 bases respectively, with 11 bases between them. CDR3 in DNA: TGTGCCAGTAGTACCCCAGGGGCAAATCAGCCCCAGCATTTT. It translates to CASSTPGANQPQHF.